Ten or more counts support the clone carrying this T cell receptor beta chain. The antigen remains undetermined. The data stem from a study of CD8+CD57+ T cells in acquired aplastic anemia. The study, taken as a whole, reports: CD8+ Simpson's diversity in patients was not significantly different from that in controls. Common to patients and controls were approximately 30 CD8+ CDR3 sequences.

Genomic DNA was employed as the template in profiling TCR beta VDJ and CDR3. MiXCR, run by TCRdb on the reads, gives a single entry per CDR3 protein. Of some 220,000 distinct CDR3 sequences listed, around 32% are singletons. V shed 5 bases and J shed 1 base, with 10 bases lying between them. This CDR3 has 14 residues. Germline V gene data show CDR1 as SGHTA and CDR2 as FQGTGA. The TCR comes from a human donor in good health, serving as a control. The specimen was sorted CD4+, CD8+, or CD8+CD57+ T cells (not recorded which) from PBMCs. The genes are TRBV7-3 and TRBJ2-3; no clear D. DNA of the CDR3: TGTGCCAGCAGCCCCGGTAGGGGCACAGATACGCAGTATTTT. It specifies CASSPGRGTDTQYF. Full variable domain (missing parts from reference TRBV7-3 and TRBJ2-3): GAGVSQTPSNKVTEKGKYVELRCDPISGHTALYWYRQSLGQGPEFLIYFQGTGAADDSGLPNDRFFAVRPEGSVSTLKIQRTERGDSAVYLCASSPGRGTDTQYFGPGTRLTVL.